This T cell receptor (beta chain) derives from a study of T-cell memory formation after mild COVID-19. This CDR3 has 12 amino acids. Deletions cut 2 bases from V and 11 bases from J, with 12 bases between. CDR1 MNHEY and CDR2 SVGEGT come from the germline V gene. From the 5' RACE reads, TCRdb called clonotypes with MiXCR, one entry per CDR3 protein. The data hold about 430,000 distinct CDR3 sequences, with approximately 18% observed a single time. About this clonotype: Its specificity is unknown.

General study findings and limits: For second-wave clones that peaked at day 37, SARS-CoV-2 specificity went unverified. CD4+ contracting clones lay mainly in CM and EM, CD8+ ones in EMRA.

This receptor was obtained from a man aged 18 to 35 who had mild COVID-19 (a few samples of this study predate the infection). Cell type and time point are not known. Sequences were obtained from PBMCs or a T cell subset sorted from them (not recorded which). The rearrangement links TRBV6-2 or TRBV6-3 to TRBJ2-5; the D gene is possibly TRBD2 (6 bases). The CDR3 reads CASSYTLGGQYF. In DNA, the CDR3 is TGTGCCAGCAGTTACACCCTCGGAGGGCAGTACTTC.